This T cell receptor (beta chain) was sequenced in a study of siplizumab effects on memory and regulatory T cells. Study findings and constraints: Memory T cells appeared less diverse than naive cells, which seemed to contribute substantially to alloresponse.

Some clones are missing from TCRdb's copy, which holds only in-frame ones; the method was immunoSEQ multiplex PCR. The sample has approximately 100,000 clones; around 92% are singletons. This clone was detected only once. Its antigen is currently unknown. The CDR3 spans 16 residues. Germline-derived CDR1 and CDR2 are SGHNT and YYREEE (reference sequence). V lost 0 bases to trimming and J lost 0 bases, with 12 bases between them. The chain carries TRBV5-4 and TRBJ1-1; D is uncertain. This clonotype was sampled from a human donor in good health. Some clones in this sample may be carry-over from other donors' samples. The sample taken for sequencing was CD4+ T cells sorted from blood. As DNA, the CDR3 is TGTGCCAGCAGCTTGGGTGGTGCAGCCATGAACACTGAAGCTTTCTTT. It yields the protein CASSLGGAAMNTEAFF.